This is a list of T cell receptor beta chains from one sample in a study of blood T cell repertoires in COVID-19. Using immunoSEQ multiplex PCR, the repertoire was profiled, and TCRdb retains in-frame clones only, with some absent. The sample lists about 210,000 clones, around 89% occurring once. Sequencing input: peripheral blood. The receptors come from a man aged 70-80 years with acute or convalescent COVID-19. The CDR3 runs from the conserved cysteine through the conserved F or W. A D gene is named only where the DNA matches it firmly. Not all rows give a size; the values are once, few, many and, for expanded clones, a class.

j_call,v_call,clone_size,d_call,cdr3_aa,cdr3_nt
TRBJ1-2,TRBV25-1,.,.,CASSRSGRQAPYGYTF,TGTGCCAGCAGTCGCTCGGGGAGACAGGCGCCCTATGGCTACACCTTC
TRBJ2-3,TRBV27,.,.,CASSPIASRLSTDTQYF,TGTGCCAGCAGTCCCATCGCGTCGCGACTAAGCACAGATACGCAGTATTTT
TRBJ2-3,TRBV7-2,.,.,CASSLESADTQYF,TGTGCCAGCAGCTTAGAGAGTGCAGATACGCAGTATTTT
TRBJ2-3,TRBV15,.,.,CATSRDYRGTDTQYF,TGTGCCACCAGCAGAGATTATCGAGGGACAGATACGCAGTATTTT
TRBJ2-3,TRBV19,.,.,CASSKQGTGTDTQYF,TGTGCCAGTAGCAAACAGGGCACGGGCACAGATACGCAGTATTTT
TRBJ2-7,TRBV3-1/TRBV3-2,once,TRBD2,CASSQEYGRSPEQYF,TGTGCCAGCAGCCAAGAATACGGGAGGTCTCCCGAGCAGTACTTC
TRBJ2-1,TRBV6-1,once,.,CASSSILSAGGEQFF,TGTGCCAGCAGTTCGATTCTATCAGCGGGCGGTGAGCAGTTCTTC
TRBJ1-1,TRBV5-6,.,.,CASTESGRSGAEAFF,TGTGCCAGCACGGAATCGGGGAGATCCGGCGCTGAAGCTTTCTTT
TRBJ1-6,TRBV3-1/TRBV3-2,.,.,CASSLDWQSSPLHF,TGTGCCAGCAGCCTGGACTGGCAATCTTCACCCCTCCACTTT
TRBJ2-7,TRBV3-1/TRBV3-2,once,.,CASSQGLGLGYEQYF,TGTGCCAGCAGCCAAGGCCTTGGACTTGGGTACGAGCAGTACTTC
TRBJ1-1,TRBV27,.,TRBD1,CASSMDRGQEAFF,TGTGCCAGCAGTATGGACAGGGGGCAGGAGGCTTTCTTT
TRBJ1-2,TRBV7-8,.,.,CASSSSGLDGYTF,TGTGCCAGCAGCTCGTCAGGACTCGACGGCTACACCTTC
TRBJ2-7,TRBV5-1,.,TRBD1,CASSVPGQLPYEQYF,TGCGCCAGCAGCGTCCCGGGACAGTTGCCCTACGAGCAGTACTTC
TRBJ2-2,TRBV18,few,TRBD1,CASSPRDRGTGELFF,TGTGCCAGCTCACCTAGAGACAGGGGCACCGGGGAGCTGTTTTTT
TRBJ1-4,TRBV6-6,few,.,CASRAAQGGTNEKLFF,TGTGCCAGCAGGGCCGCTCAGGGTGGGACTAATGAAAAACTGTTTTTT
TRBJ1-2,TRBV6-6,.,.,CASSPPGGAALTNGYTF,TGTGCCAGCAGTCCTCCTGGGGGGGCAGCTTTAACTAACGGCTACACCTTC